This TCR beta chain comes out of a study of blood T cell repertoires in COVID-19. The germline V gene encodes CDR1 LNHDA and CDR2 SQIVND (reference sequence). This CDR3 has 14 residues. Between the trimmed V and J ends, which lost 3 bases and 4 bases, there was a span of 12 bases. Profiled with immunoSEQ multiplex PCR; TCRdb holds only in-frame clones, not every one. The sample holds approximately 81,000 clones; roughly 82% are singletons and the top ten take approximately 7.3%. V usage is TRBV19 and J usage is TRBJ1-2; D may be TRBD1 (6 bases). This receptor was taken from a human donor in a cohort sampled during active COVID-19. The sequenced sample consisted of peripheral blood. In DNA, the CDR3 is TGTGCCAGTAGTATCGGGGGGCAGGCCTATGGCTACACCTTC. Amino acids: CASSIGGQAYGYTF.